This T cell receptor (beta chain) derives from a study of blood T cell repertoires in COVID-19 (TCRdb year 2020). General notes on the study: Samples from collaborators originated in the United States, Italy and Spain and spanned both the acute and convalescent phases of COVID-19. The prospective study material was composed of cDNA or gDNA derived from T cells, B-cell-depleted T cells, or PBMCs. The dataset comprised deeply sampled blood TCRbeta repertoires from subjects exposed to, actively infected with, or recovered from COVID-19. The repertoires were released in a freely available public database meant as a resource for research on the immune response to SARS-CoV-2. Samples were obtained from the ongoing ImmuneRACE study (first 160 participants) and from 1,200 or so subjects provided by 6 global collaborators. A de-identified subject ID, COVID-19 status, age in years and sex were almost always included in the sample metadata. Where available, HLA class I and class II types were obtained from metadata supplied by the sample provider rather than from assay-based typing.

What the work shows at the level of the full study, not this receptor alone: The amount of clinical and demographic metadata varied by source and participant and was provided uncurated.

Measured from the cysteine to the phenylalanine, the CDR3 is 13 residues long. The kept DNA is CDR3 alone, 39 bases in frame from the first base. Trimming at the junction amounts to 3 bases on V and 8 bases on J, and the germline ends lie 13 bases apart. The germline V gene sets CDR1 to SQVTM and CDR2 to ANQGSEA. Participants in the prospective study were enrolled through a virtual design, were aged roughly 18 to 100 years, and lived in roughly 26 United States geographic areas. In the prospective study, cohorts were assigned on the basis of participant-reported clinical history obtained from a screening survey and a study questionnaire. Each participant in the prospective study had whole blood, serum and a nasopharyngeal or oropharyngeal swab collected by mobile phlebotomists. Over a roughly 2-month period, participants in the prospective study had the option of providing additional blood draws and questionnaires. Before DNA extraction, blood samples from the prospective study were shipped at room temperature or frozen.

To note about this clone: No antigen is known for it. The input lacks base qualities; no much larger clone sits a single base away.

TCRbeta CDR3 regions were amplified from genomic DNA using the immunoSEQ Assay, a bias-controlled multiplex PCR. Per the authors' processing: Nucleated cell counts per sample were estimated from amplification of reference gene primers within the assay. Sequence reads were collapsed and filtered to measure the absolute abundance of every unique TCRbeta CDR3 rearrangement. For each sample, productive Simpson clonality was calculated as the square root of Simpson's diversity index over productive rearrangements. In TCRdb, the immuneACCESS table is reduced to in-frame sequences with V and J assigned. These tables do not hold every clone; where another copy was compared, an unresolved V gene accounts for under half, and the others remain unexplained. The DNA was the basis for D and trimming; V, J and clone size are from that table. The sample table records approximately 210,000 clones; more than 65% of these occur just once. 17% of the sample rests with the top ten.

The clonotype was recovered from a woman aged 45-65 years with acute COVID-19. Recombination connected TRBV29-1 to TRBJ1-4, with the identity of the D gene unclear. Material: PBMCs or T cells enriched from blood (not recorded which). At the DNA level, the sequence is TGCAGCGTTGAGGGGAGGGATAGAGAAAAACTGTTTTTT. The encoded protein is CSVEGRDREKLFF.